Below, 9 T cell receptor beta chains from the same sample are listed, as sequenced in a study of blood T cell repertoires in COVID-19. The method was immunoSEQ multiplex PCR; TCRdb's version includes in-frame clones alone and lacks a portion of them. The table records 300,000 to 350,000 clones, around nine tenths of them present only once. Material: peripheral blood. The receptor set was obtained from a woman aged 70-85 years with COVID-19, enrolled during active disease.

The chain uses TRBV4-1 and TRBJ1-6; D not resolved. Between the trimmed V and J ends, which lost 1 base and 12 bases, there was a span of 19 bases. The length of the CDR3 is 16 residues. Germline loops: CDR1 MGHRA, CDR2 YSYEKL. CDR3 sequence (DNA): TGCGCCAGCAGCCAAGTGATGAAGTCGGGAAGAAAACCCCTCCACTTT. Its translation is CASSQVMKSGRKPLHF.

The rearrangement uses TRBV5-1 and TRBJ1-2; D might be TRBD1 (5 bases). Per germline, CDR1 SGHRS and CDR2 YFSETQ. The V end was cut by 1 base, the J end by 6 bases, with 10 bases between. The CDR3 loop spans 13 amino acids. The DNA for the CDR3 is TGCGCCAGCAGCTTGCATTTCAGGGATGGCTACACCTTC. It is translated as CASSLHFRDGYTF.

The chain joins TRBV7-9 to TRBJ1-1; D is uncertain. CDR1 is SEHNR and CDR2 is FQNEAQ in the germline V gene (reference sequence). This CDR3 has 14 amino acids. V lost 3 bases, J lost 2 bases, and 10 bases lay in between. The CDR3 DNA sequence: TGTGCCAGCAGCTTCCGAGAATATAACACTGAAGCTTTCTTT. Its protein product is CASSFREYNTEAFF.

The CDR3 spells CASSLLPGSGELFF. The CDR3 nucleotides are TGTGCCAGCAGCTTACTTCCAGGCTCCGGGGAGCTGTTTTTT. The chain employs TRBV7-6 and TRBJ2-2; the D is unclear. CDR1 is SGHVS and CDR2 is FNYEAQ in the germline V gene. Trimming removed 2 bases from V and 6 bases from J, with 10 bases in between. This CDR3 spans 14 amino acids.

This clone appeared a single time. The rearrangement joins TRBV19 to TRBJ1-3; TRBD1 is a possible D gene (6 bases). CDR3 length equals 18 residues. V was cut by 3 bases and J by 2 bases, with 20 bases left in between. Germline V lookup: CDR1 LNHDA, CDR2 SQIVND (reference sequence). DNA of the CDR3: TGTGCCAGTAGTATGGAATTAAAGGGGGTACAAGCTGGAAACACCATATATTTT. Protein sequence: CASSMELKGVQAGNTIYF.

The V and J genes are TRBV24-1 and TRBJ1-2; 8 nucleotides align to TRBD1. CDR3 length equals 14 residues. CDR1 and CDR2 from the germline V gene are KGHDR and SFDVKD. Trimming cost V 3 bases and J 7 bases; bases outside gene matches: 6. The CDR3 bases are TGTGCCACCAGTGATCTCGACAGGGGTAGTGGCTACACCTTC. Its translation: CATSDLDRGSGYTF.

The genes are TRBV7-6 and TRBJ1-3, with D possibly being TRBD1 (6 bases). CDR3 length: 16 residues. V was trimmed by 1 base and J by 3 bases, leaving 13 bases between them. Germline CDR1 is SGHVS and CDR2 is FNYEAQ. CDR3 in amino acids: CASSLESGGDGNTIYF. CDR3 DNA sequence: TGTGCCAGCAGCTTAGAGTCTGGGGGCGATGGAAACACCATATATTTT.

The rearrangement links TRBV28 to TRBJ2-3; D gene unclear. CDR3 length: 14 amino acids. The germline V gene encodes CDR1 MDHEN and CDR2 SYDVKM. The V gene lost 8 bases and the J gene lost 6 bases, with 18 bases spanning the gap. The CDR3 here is CASSLRLSIDTQYF. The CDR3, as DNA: TGTGCCAGCTCCTTGAGACTGTCAATTGATACGCAGTATTTT.

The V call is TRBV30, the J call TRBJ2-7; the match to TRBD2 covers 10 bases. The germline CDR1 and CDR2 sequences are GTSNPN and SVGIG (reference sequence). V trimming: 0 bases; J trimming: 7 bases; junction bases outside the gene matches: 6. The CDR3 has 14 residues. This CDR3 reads CAWSVTSGDEEQYF. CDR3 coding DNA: TGTGCCTGGAGTGTTACTAGCGGGGACGAGGAGCAGTACTTC.